This TCR beta chain was documented in a study of T cell responses to AZD1222 COVID-19 vaccine. General study results and limits: Vaccine-associated CD4 TCRs spanned spike, dominant at 160-218 and 743-854. Repertoire sampling was restricted to post-peak T cell response timepoints. Reportedly, nearly half of unique spike TCRs recognized epitopes outside B.1.351/B.1.1.7 mutations. Females made up more of the donors, who were largely white British, and clonal diversity may have come out too low.

A word on this clone: As yet, its antigen is unknown.

TCRdb keeps only in-frame clones here, not all; method: immunoSEQ multiplex PCR. The sample includes 120,000 or so clones, about 89% of them seen just once. Sequences were derived from peripheral blood, sampled on day 0 of AZD1222 vaccination. The receptor was derived from an adult in good health.

This CDR3 is CASSHPGPYEQYF. The CDR3 bases are TGTGCCAGCAGTCACCCCGGTCCCTACGAGCAGTACTTC. V usage is TRBV6-5 and J usage is TRBJ2-7; D is unclear. The length of the CDR3 is 13 residues. V lost 5 bases and J 2 bases, leaving 10 bases between the germline ends. Germline CDR1 and CDR2: MNHEY and SVGAGI.